The source of this T cell receptor beta chain is a study of shared clonotypes between healthy human individuals. In germline, CDR1 is WSHSY, CDR2 SAAADI. Trimming pared 4 bases from V and 9 bases from J, leaving 4 bases between. This CDR3 has 10 residues. Selected positively for CCR7 and CD45RO-negative, naive CD8 cells excluded terminally differentiated effector memory CD45RA+ cells. Profiling relied on immunoSEQ multiplex PCR, and the TCRdb table lists in-frame clones only, not all of them. Of about 870,000 clones listed, approximately 92% are singletons. The sample taken for sequencing was naive CD8+ T cells sorted from blood. This receptor was obtained from a man aged 25-45 years in good health. J is TRBJ2-1 and V is TRBV10-2; D not certain. The CDR3 DNA sequence: TGCGCCAGCAGTGGAATTGAGCAGTTCTTC. This encodes CASSGIEQFF.